The clone carrying this T cell receptor (beta chain) has only a few counts. This entry is derived from a study of beta chain features in type 1 diabetes. Sequenced material consisted of expressed TCRB transcripts (all of the isolated RNA was reverse transcribed). Only in-frame clones appear in the TCRdb table, and some are missing; sequencing was by immunoSEQ multiplex PCR. The sample lists about 900,000 clones, about a sixth occurring once. This TCR came from a woman between 18 and 29 years old in good health. Sequencing was performed on naive CD4+ T cells from blood.

The CDR3 loop reads CASSRLQGGYNEQFF. The CDR3 nucleotides read TGTGCCAGCAGCCGATTACAGGGGGGCTACAATGAGCAGTTCTTC. The rearrangement uses TRBV5-6 and TRBJ2-1; TRBD1 matches 8 bases. This CDR3 contains 15 residues. Germline values: CDR1 SGHDT, CDR2 YYEEEE. Unmatched junction bases numbered 6, after V lost 4 bases and J lost 3 bases. The variable domain in full, with the rest retrieved from reference TRBV5-6 and TRBJ2-1, is DAGVTQSPTHLIKTRGQQVTLRCSPKSGHDTVSWYQQALGQGPQFIFQYYEEEERQRGNFPDRFSGHQFPNYSSELNVNALLLGDSALYLCASSRLQGGYNEQFFGPGTRLTVL.